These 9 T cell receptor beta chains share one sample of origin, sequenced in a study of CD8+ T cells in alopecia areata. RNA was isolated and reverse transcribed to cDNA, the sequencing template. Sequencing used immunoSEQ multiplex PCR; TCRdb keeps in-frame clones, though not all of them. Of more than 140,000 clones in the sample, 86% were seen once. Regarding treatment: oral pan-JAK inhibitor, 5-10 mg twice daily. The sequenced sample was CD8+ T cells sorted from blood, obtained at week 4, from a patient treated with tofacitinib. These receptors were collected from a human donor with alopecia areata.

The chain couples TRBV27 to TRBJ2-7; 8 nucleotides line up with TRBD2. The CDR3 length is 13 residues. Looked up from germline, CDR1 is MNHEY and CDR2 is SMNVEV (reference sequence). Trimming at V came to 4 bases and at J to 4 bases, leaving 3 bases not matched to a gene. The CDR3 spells CASSSGTRYEQYF. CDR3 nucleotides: TGTGCCAGCAGTTCCGGGACTAGATACGAGCAGTACTTC.

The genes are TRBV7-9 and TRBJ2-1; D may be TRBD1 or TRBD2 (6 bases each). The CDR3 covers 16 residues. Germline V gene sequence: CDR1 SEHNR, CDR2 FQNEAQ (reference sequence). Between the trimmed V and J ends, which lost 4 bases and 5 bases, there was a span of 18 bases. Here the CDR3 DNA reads TGTGCCAGCAGCTCGCTGACTAGGGGGATGGACAATGAGCAGTTCTTC. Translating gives CASSSLTRGMDNEQFF.

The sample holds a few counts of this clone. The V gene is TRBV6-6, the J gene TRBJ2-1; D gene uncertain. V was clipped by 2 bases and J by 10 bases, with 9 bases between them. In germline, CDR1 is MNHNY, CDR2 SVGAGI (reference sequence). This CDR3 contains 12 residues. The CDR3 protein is CASSYRYDEQFF. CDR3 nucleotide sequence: TGTGCCAGCAGTTACCGTTATGACGAGCAGTTCTTC.

The CDR3 nucleotides read TGTGCCAGCAGCTCCGACGAAGTAGCGGGCCGCTACGAGCAGTACTTC. Translating gives CASSSDEVAGRYEQYF. V is TRBV9 and J is TRBJ2-7; 7 positions match TRBD2. From germline, CDR1 is SGDLS and CDR2 YYNGEE. The CDR3 contains 16 residues. V was pared by 4 bases and J by 3 bases, with 13 bases of the junction left unmatched.

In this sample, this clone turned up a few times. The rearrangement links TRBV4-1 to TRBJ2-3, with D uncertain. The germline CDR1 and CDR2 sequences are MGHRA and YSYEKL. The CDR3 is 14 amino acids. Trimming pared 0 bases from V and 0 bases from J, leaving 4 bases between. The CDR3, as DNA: TGCGCCAGCAGCCAAGATTCTAGCACAGATACGCAGTATTTT. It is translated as CASSQDSSTDTQYF.

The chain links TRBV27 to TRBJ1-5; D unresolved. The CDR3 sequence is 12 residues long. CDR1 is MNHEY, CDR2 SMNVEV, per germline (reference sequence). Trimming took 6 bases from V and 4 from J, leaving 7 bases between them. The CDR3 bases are TGTGCCAGCAGCGCCCATAATCAGCCCCAGCATTTT. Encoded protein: CASSAHNQPQHF.

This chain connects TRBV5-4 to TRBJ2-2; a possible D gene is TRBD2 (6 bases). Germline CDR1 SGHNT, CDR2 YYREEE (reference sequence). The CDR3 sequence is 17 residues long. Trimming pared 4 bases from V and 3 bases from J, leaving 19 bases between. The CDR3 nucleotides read TGTGCCAGCAGCACAGACCGGCGGGACTTTTACACCGGGGAGCTGTTTTTT. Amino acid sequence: CASSTDRRDFYTGELFF.

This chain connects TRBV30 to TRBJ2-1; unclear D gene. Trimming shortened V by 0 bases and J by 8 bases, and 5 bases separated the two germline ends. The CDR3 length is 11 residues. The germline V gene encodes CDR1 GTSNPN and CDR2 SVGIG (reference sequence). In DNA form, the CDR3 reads TGTGCCTGGAGTGTATCGTATGAGCAGTTCTTC. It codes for CAWSVSYEQFF.

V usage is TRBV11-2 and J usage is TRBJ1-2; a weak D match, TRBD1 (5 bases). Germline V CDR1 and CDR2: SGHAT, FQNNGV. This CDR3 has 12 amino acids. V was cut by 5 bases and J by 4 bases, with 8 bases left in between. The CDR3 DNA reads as TGTGCCAGCAGCCATGGGGGCTATGGCTACACCTTC. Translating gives CASSHGGYGYTF.